Following are 30 T cell receptor beta chains from one sample sequenced in a study of blood T cell repertoires in COVID-19. This table comes from immunoSEQ multiplex PCR, and its TCRdb copy is limited to in-frame clones, with some not included. This table holds about 350,000 clones, about 90% found once. Material: peripheral blood. All receptors derive from a woman in her 70s with COVID-19, enrolled during active disease.

The gene calls are TRBV7-2 and TRBJ1-2, with 10 bases identical to TRBD1. The CDR3 has 16 amino acids. V shed 4 bases and J 2 bases; nucleotides not matched to a gene: 7. Germline CDR1 reads SGHTA; CDR2 reads FQGNSA. CDR3 sequence: CASSSPRTGGNYGYTF. In DNA, the CDR3 is TGTGCCAGCAGCTCTCCTAGGACAGGGGGAAACTATGGCTACACCTTC.

This clone has more than one count but fewer than ten. This sample also contains other DNA sequences that code for the same CDR3. This rearrangement joins TRBV24-1 to TRBJ2-7; 7 bases agree with TRBD1. V shed 3 bases, J shed 3 bases, and the junction held 7 bases outside the gene matches. The V gene's germline CDR1 is KGHDR and CDR2 SFDVKD. This CDR3 contains 15 residues. The DNA of the CDR3 is TGTGCCACCAGTGATCCACGGACAGGCCTCTACGAGCAGTACTTC. This codes for CATSDPRTGLYEQYF.

The chain joins TRBV6-5 to TRBJ2-2; weak D call: TRBD2 (5 bases). Germline-derived CDR1 and CDR2 are MNHEY and SVGAGI. Trimming removed 7 bases at V and 5 bases at J, with 5 bases between. This CDR3 is 11 amino acids long. The CDR3 nucleotides are TGTGCCAGCACGGGAACCGGGGAGCTGTTTTTT. Translated, it gives CASTGTGELFF.

The rearrangement joins TRBV18 to TRBJ2-5; D perhaps matches TRBD1 (7 bases). Trimming pared 2 bases from V and 6 bases from J, leaving 13 bases between. Germline lookup yields CDR1 KGHSH and CDR2 LQKENI. This CDR3 region has 14 residues. The CDR3 spells CASSPGGGLKTQYF. The CDR3 coding sequence is TGTGCCAGCTCACCAGGAGGGGGCCTGAAGACCCAGTACTTC.

V and J are TRBV10-1 and TRBJ1-5; TRBD1 agrees at 7 bases. CDR1 WNHNN and CDR2 SYGVQD come from the germline V gene (reference sequence). The CDR3 is 17 residues long. V shed 9 bases, J shed 4 bases, and the junction held 18 bases outside the gene matches. CDR3 loop: CASSRTGVLYGNQPQHF. The CDR3 DNA is TGCGCCAGTTCGAGGACAGGCGTCCTATACGGGAATCAGCCCCAGCATTTT.

The CDR3 reads CASSLNQNSPLHF. The CDR3 bases are TGTGCCAGCAGCTTAAATCAGAATTCACCCCTCCACTTT. This sequence joins TRBV7-3 and TRBJ1-6; D remains ambiguous. The germline gives CDR1 SGHTA, CDR2 FQGTGA. This CDR3 is 13 amino acids long. V was cut by 1 base and J by 7 bases, with 5 bases left in between.

The genes are TRBV6-5 and TRBJ1-6, with a tentative D call TRBD1 (5 bases). Per germline, CDR1 MNHEY and CDR2 SVGAGI. The length of the CDR3 is 13 residues. CDR3 amino acids: CASARDYNSPLHF. CDR3 sequence (DNA): TGTGCGTCCGCCAGGGATTATAATTCACCCCTCCACTTT.

The rearrangement uses TRBV6-5 and TRBJ1-1; D remains ambiguous. Trimming took off 10 bases at V and 6 bases at J, with 18 bases between the two ends. Germline assignment: CDR1 MNHEY and CDR2 SVGAGI. The CDR3 is made up of 13 amino acids. The CDR3 here is CATHLLRQAEAFF. The DNA of the CDR3 is TGTGCCACCCACCTCCTAAGGCAGGCTGAAGCTTTCTTT.

This clone was seen only once. V is TRBV4-3 and J is TRBJ1-4; possible D gene TRBD1, 6 bases. The V gene's germline CDR1 is LGHNA and CDR2 YSLEER. This CDR3 has 15 amino acids. Deletions cut 0 bases from V and 7 bases from J, with 12 bases between. CDR3 DNA: TGCGCCAGCAGCCAAGACACAGGGCGGGCTGAAAAACTGTTTTTT. This translates into CASSQDTGRAEKLFF.

The chain links TRBV2 to TRBJ2-5; weak D call: TRBD2 (6 bases). CDR1 is SNHLY and CDR2 is FYNNEI in the germline V gene. V lost 7 bases and J lost 3, with 12 bases in between. CDR3 size: 13 residues. CDR3 amino acids: CASTPRREETQYF. CDR3 coding DNA: TGTGCCAGCACACCCAGGAGGGAAGAGACCCAGTACTTC. Drawing the rest from reference TRBV2 and TRBJ2-5, the complete variable domain is EPEVTQTPSHQVTQMGQEVILRCVPISNHLYFYWYRQILGQKVEFLVSFYNNEISEKSEIFDDQFSVERPDGSNFTLKIRSTKLEDSAMYFCASTPRREETQYFGPGTRLLVL.

The chain is built from TRBV11-3 and TRBJ2-5, with 9 bases fitting TRBD1. This CDR3 region has 15 residues. J lost 1 base, V lost 3 bases, and 3 bases had no gene match. Germline-derived CDR1 and CDR2 are SGHNT and YENEEA. In DNA form, the CDR3 reads TGTGCCAGCAGCTTGGGACAGGGTGCCCAAGAGACCCAGTACTTC. Residues: CASSLGQGAQETQYF.

The rearrangement joins TRBV19 to TRBJ1-1; 7 nucleotides match TRBD1. CDR1 is LNHDA, CDR2 SQIVND, per germline (reference sequence). The J segment lost 2 bases and the V segment lost 6 bases, leaving 6 bases of the junction unmatched. The CDR3 totals 14 residues. This CDR3 is CASRNRGPNTEAFF. The CDR3 nucleotides are TGTGCCAGTAGGAACAGGGGCCCCAACACTGAAGCTTTCTTT.

CDR3 sequence reads: CASSEDSVGYSNQPQHF. Written as DNA, the CDR3 is TGTGCCAGCAGTGAAGACAGTGTGGGTTATAGCAATCAGCCCCAGCATTTT. This sequence joins TRBV2 and TRBJ1-5; D ambiguous. Germline CDR1 reads SNHLY; CDR2 reads FYNNEI. This CDR3 is built from 17 residues. V was clipped by 1 base and J by 0 bases, with 13 bases between them. The whole variable domain, remainder taken from reference TRBV2 and TRBJ1-5, is EPEVTQTPSHQVTQMGQEVILRCVPISNHLYFYWYRQILGQKVEFLVSFYNNEISEKSEIFDDQFSVERPDGSNFTLKIRSTKLEDSAMYFCASSEDSVGYSNQPQHFGDGTRLSIL.

This clone was detected once. V usage is TRBV7-2 and J usage is TRBJ1-2; D gene ambiguous. Germline V lookup: CDR1 SGHTA, CDR2 FQGNSA. The CDR3 spans 14 residues. V was pared by 2 bases and J by 8 bases, with 15 bases between. For the CDR3, the DNA is TGTGCCAGCAGCTTAAGTCAACAACTAGAAGGCTACACCTTC. It yields the protein CASSLSQQLEGYTF.

The chain employs TRBV13 and TRBJ2-7; 9 bases line up with TRBD1. This CDR3 is 15 amino acids long. Trimming cost V 5 bases and J 4 bases; bases outside gene matches: 9. Looked up from germline, CDR1 is PRHDT and CDR2 is FYEKMQ (reference sequence). CDR3: CASSAGTGTLYEQYF. CDR3 in DNA: TGTGCCAGCAGCGCCGGGACAGGGACTCTGTACGAGCAGTACTTC.

V is TRBV10-2 and J is TRBJ1-4, with D hard to call. Trimming removed 6 bases from V and 4 bases from J, with 9 bases in between. Germline V lookup: CDR1 WSHSY, CDR2 SAAADI. This CDR3 has 13 amino acids. This CDR3 reads CASRQFFNEKLFF. CDR3 nucleotides: TGCGCCAGCAGACAGTTTTTTAATGAAAAACTGTTTTTT.

This clone turned up a few times. This chain joins TRBV7-9 and TRBJ1-6; TRBD1 might be the D (5 bases). This CDR3 comprises 15 residues. From germline, CDR1 is SEHNR and CDR2 FQNEAQ (reference sequence). The V end was cut by 2 bases, the J end by 10 bases, with 15 bases between. The CDR3 coding sequence is TGTGCCAGCAGCTTAAGGGACTATGATGGCTCACCCCTCCACTTT. It specifies CASSLRDYDGSPLHF.

The chain employs TRBV9 and TRBJ2-1; TRBD2 matches 9 bases. Germline V gene data show CDR1 as SGDLS and CDR2 as YYNGEE. V gave up 4 bases and J gave up 9 bases; unmatched junction bases: 17. This CDR3 spans 17 amino acids. CDR3 loop: CASSSPRGGGGPGEQFF. CDR3 DNA: TGTGCCAGCAGCTCCCCACGTGGCGGGGGGGGCCCTGGTGAGCAGTTCTTC.

The gene calls are TRBV11-2 and TRBJ2-3, with TRBD2 identical over 8 bases. Germline V lookup: CDR1 SGHAT, CDR2 FQNNGV. This CDR3 comprises 13 residues. V shed 6 bases and J 1 base; nucleotides not matched to a gene: 0. Here the CDR3 DNA reads TGTGCCAGCAGACTAGCGGGCACAGATACGCAGTATTTT. Translating it yields CASRLAGTDTQYF.

This clone was found once. V is TRBV4-1 and J is TRBJ1-6; D gene ambiguous. The CDR3 loop spans 15 amino acids. The V gene lost 5 bases and the J gene lost 7 bases, with 15 bases spanning the gap. CDR1 and CDR2 from the germline V gene are MGHRA and YSYEKL. CDR3 nucleotide sequence: TGCGCCAGCAGCTTTTTTATCGGGGAAAATTCACCCCTCCACTTT. It specifies CASSFFIGENSPLHF.

This rearrangement joins TRBV18 to TRBJ1-5, with D maybe TRBD1 (5 bases). The CDR3 is 14 amino acids. Germline CDR1 is KGHSH and CDR2 is LQKENI. Trimming took off 1 base at V and 5 bases at J, with 9 bases between the two ends. DNA of the CDR3: TGTGCCAGCTCACCACAACCAGGGTATCAGCCCCAGCATTTT. It yields the protein CASSPQPGYQPQHF.

The gene calls are TRBV18 and TRBJ1-1; TRBD1 matches at 8 bases. In germline, CDR1 is KGHSH, CDR2 LQKENI. Trimming at V came to 4 bases and at J to 3 bases, leaving 7 bases not matched to a gene. There are 15 residues in the CDR3. CDR3 sequence reads: CASSLRTGRDTEAFF. CDR3 DNA: TGTGCCAGCTCACTACGGACAGGGCGGGACACTGAAGCTTTCTTT.

The chain has TRBV5-1 and TRBJ1-2, with no clear D. The length of the CDR3 is 14 residues. V lost 4 bases and J lost 2, with 12 bases in between. The germline CDR1 and CDR2 sequences are SGHRS and YFSETQ. The CDR3 sequence: CASSSLAGNYGYTF. CDR3 DNA: TGCGCCAGCAGCAGCCTCGCAGGCAACTATGGCTACACCTTC.

This chain uses TRBV6-1 with TRBJ2-5, with 9 bases lining up with TRBD1. The CDR3 covers 18 residues. CDR1 is MNHNS and CDR2 is SASEGT in the germline V gene. V gave up 2 bases and J gave up 5 bases; unmatched junction bases: 15. CDR3 residues: CASSEWGIWTGVSETQYF. The CDR3, as DNA: TGTGCCAGCAGTGAATGGGGGATTTGGACAGGGGTGTCGGAGACCCAGTACTTC.

The rearrangement links TRBV7-9 to TRBJ2-2; 7 bases are a match to TRBD1. Trimming at V came to 4 bases and at J to 6 bases, leaving 8 bases not matched to a gene. The CDR3 extends over 15 amino acids. In germline, CDR1 is SEHNR, CDR2 FQNEAQ (reference sequence). The CDR3 reads CASSYPTGDAGELFF. The DNA for the CDR3 is TGTGCCAGCAGCTACCCAACAGGGGACGCCGGGGAGCTGTTTTTT.

V and J are TRBV19 and TRBJ1-4; no reliable D call. Deletions cut 7 bases from V and 8 bases from J, with 23 bases between. CDR3 length equals 16 residues. Germline CDR1 LNHDA, CDR2 SQIVND (reference sequence). CDR3 in amino acids: CASTTSPRQWAEKLFF. DNA of the CDR3: TGTGCCAGTACCACTTCACCCCGCCAGTGGGCCGAAAAACTGTTTTTT.

J is TRBJ2-5 and V is TRBV29-1, with no clear D. Germline V gene sequence: CDR1 SQVTM, CDR2 ANQGSEA. Trimming removed 4 bases at V and 5 bases at J, with 17 bases between. The CDR3 spans 14 residues. CDR3 sequence reads: CSVGRVLGRETQYF. CDR3 DNA sequence: TGCAGCGTTGGCCGGGTCCTAGGTAGGGAGACCCAGTACTTC. Full variable domain (remainder filled in from reference TRBV29-1 and TRBJ2-5): SAVISQKPSRDICQRGTSLTIQCQVDSQVTMMFWYRQQPGQSLTLIATANQGSEATYESGFVIDKFPISRPNLTFSTLTVSNMSPEDSSIYLCSVGRVLGRETQYFGPGTRLLVL.

A word on this clone: Other DNA sequences of this sample code for an identical CDR3. The chain joins TRBV18 to TRBJ2-3; 7 positions agree with TRBD2. Looked up from germline, CDR1 is KGHSH and CDR2 is LQKENI. The CDR3 has 16 residues. The V segment lost 3 bases and the J segment 0 bases; nucleotides outside the gene matches: 6. The CDR3 coding sequence is TGTGCCAGCTCACCCGCGGGGCGGGGGAGCACAGATACGCAGTATTTT. This sequence encodes CASSPAGRGSTDTQYF. The full variable domain, completed using reference TRBV18 and TRBJ2-3, is NAGVMQNPRHLVRRRGQEARLRCSPMKGHSHVYWYRQLPEEGLKFMVYLQKENIIDESGMPKERFSAEFPKEGPSILRIQQVVRGDSAAYFCASSPAGRGSTDTQYFGPGTRLTVL.

The chain uses TRBV7-2 and TRBJ1-2, with 7 positions matching TRBD1. This CDR3 region has 15 residues. Germline CDR1 reads SGHTA; CDR2 reads FQGNSA. Trimming removed 5 bases from V and 6 bases from J; junction bases left unmatched: 12. The CDR3 here is CASSTFMTGFDGYTF. The DNA for the CDR3 is TGTGCCAGCAGCACCTTTATGACAGGGTTCGATGGCTACACCTTC.

The rearrangement joins TRBV18 to TRBJ1-1; a possible D gene is TRBD1 (6 bases). Germline-derived CDR1 and CDR2 are KGHSH and LQKENI. The V end was cut by 4 bases, the J end by 1 base, with 10 bases between. This CDR3 has 14 amino acids. In nucleotides, the CDR3 is TGTGCCAGCTCACGGGACACTCCGAACACTGAAGCTTTCTTT. This codes for CASSRDTPNTEAFF.